Below, 22 T cell receptor beta chains from the same sample are listed, as sequenced in a study of identical twins. TCRdb fed the 5' RACE reads into MiXCR, producing one record per CDR3 protein. The sample holds 250,000 or so distinct CDR3 sequences, approximately 8% seen once. These data also featured in a second study, about yellow fever vaccine responses in identical twins.

Sequencing input: CD8+ T cells sorted from blood. Source of these receptors: a woman between 18 and 30 years old in good health.

This clonotype was seen ten or more times. The chain employs TRBV12-3 or TRBV12-4 and TRBJ1-5; TRBD1 aligns across 9 bases. V gave up 6 bases and J gave up 5 bases; unmatched junction bases: 8. The CDR3 consists of 15 residues. For the CDR3, the DNA is TGTGCCAGCAGACCGGACCGGGACAGGGATCAGCCCCAGCATTTT. This codes for CASRPDRDRDQPQHF.

The rearrangement links TRBV24-1 to TRBJ2-1; 8 bases align to TRBD2. The CDR3 is made up of 14 amino acids. V lost 5 bases and J lost 4; bases outside the gene matches: 3. Germline lookup yields CDR1 KGHDR and CDR2 SFDVKD. CDR3 nucleotide sequence: TGTGCCACCAGTGTAGCTAGCGGGTACAATGAGCAGTTCTTC. Encoded protein: CATSVASGYNEQFF.

The V gene is TRBV12-3 or TRBV12-4, the J gene TRBJ1-1, with D possibly matching TRBD1 (5 bases). Trimming left V 4 bases short and J 3 bases short, with 15 bases between. The CDR3 covers 15 residues. CDR3 amino acids: CASSSIQVGDTEAFF. CDR3 bases: TGTGCCAGCAGTTCGATACAGGTCGGCGACACTGAAGCTTTCTTT.

The chain couples TRBV24-1 to TRBJ1-5; TRBD1 is a possible D gene (5 bases). The CDR3 runs 12 residues. CDR1 and CDR2 from the germline V gene are KGHDR and SFDVKD. V lost 6 bases and J lost 7, with 9 bases in between. For the CDR3, the DNA is TGTGCCACCAGTTACGGGGGGCAGCCCCAGCATTTT. As protein: CATSYGGQPQHF.

CDR3 bases: TGCGCCAGCAGCCAAGATAGGCCAGCTCCACAGCCCCTACGGTTTGTGCAGTTCTTC. Protein product: CASSQDRPAPQPLRFVQFF. The rearrangement links TRBV4-1 to TRBJ2-1; D unclear. Germline V CDR1 and CDR2: MGHRA, YSYEKL. V was cut by 0 bases and J by 12 bases, with 30 bases left in between. The CDR3 length is 19 residues.

This clonotype was counted a few times. Sequence at one end of the junction differs from germline and may be a read error. The CDR3 sequence: CCARSSGGPLQETQYF. CDR3 sequence (DNA): TGCTGTGCTAGGTCTAGCGGGGGGCCCCTCCAAGAGACCCAGTACTTC. The chain recombines TRBV20-1 with TRBJ2-5; 11 bases line up with TRBD2. Germline CDR1 reads DFQATT; CDR2 reads SNEGSKA (reference sequence). This CDR3 has 16 residues.

This clonotype was counted many times. The CDR3 sequence: CSGSGGSYNEQFF. For the CDR3, the DNA is TGCAGCGGAAGCGGGGGCTCCTACAATGAGCAGTTCTTC. The chain carries TRBV29-1 and TRBJ2-1; 8 nucleotides align to TRBD2. The CDR3 is 13 amino acids. The germline V gene encodes CDR1 SQVTM and CDR2 ANQGSEA. Unmatched junction bases numbered 2, after V lost 7 bases and J lost 0 bases.

This clonotype was seen at least ten times. V and J are TRBV7-2 and TRBJ1-1, with D maybe TRBD1 (5 bases). The CDR3 is 13 residues long. The V gene lost 5 bases and the J gene lost 4 bases, with 11 bases spanning the gap. The germline CDR1 and CDR2 sequences are SGHTA and FQGNSA. CDR3 nucleotides: TGTGCCAGCAGCCCTACTGGGGGCACTGAAGCTTTCTTT. This encodes CASSPTGGTEAFF.

This clonotype has at least ten counts. The rearrangement uses TRBV5-1 and TRBJ1-1; maybe TRBD1 (5 bases). V gave up 5 bases and J gave up 1 base, with 9 bases separating them. In germline, CDR1 is SGHRS, CDR2 YFSETQ. CDR3 length: 13 residues. CDR3 sequence: CASRQGSNTEAFF. In DNA form, the CDR3 reads TGCGCCAGCAGGCAGGGCTCGAACACTGAAGCTTTCTTT.

In this sample, this clonotype turned up a few times. V is TRBV7-7 and J is TRBJ2-5; TRBD2 matches at 11 bases. Germline V gene lookup returns CDR1 SSHAT and CDR2 FNYEAQ (reference sequence). After removal of 1 base from V and 5 bases from J, the junction contained 0 bases not matched to a gene. The CDR3 is made up of 14 amino acids. The CDR3 coding sequence is TGTGCCAGCAGCTTAGTAGCGGGAGGGGAGACCCAGTACTTC. Translating it yields CASSLVAGGETQYF.

This clonotype occurred many times. In DNA, the CDR3 is TGCAGTGCCCCCTTATGGGGGCCTAGCACAGATACGCAGTATTTT. The encoded protein is CSAPLWGPSTDTQYF. The gene calls are TRBV20-1 and TRBJ2-3; tentatively, D is TRBD1 (6 bases). Germline V gene sequence: CDR1 DFQATT, CDR2 SNEGSKA (reference sequence). The V end lost 6 bases, the J end lost 0 bases, and 16 bases lay between the germline ends. The CDR3 is 15 amino acids.

This clonotype was observed a handful of times. The genes are TRBV7-9 and TRBJ2-3, with D possibly TRBD1 on 6 matching bases. V shed 5 bases and J shed 1 base, with 19 bases lying between them. The CDR3 runs to 17 residues. CDR1 and CDR2 from the germline V gene are SEHNR and FQNEAQ (reference sequence). The CDR3 region has the DNA TGTGCCAGCAGCCCGCGGACAGCAGCCAAAGGCACAGATACGCAGTATTTT. As protein: CASSPRTAAKGTDTQYF.

This clonotype was counted many times. V gene TRBV20-1 combines with J gene TRBJ2-4; TRBD1 or TRBD2 may be the D gene (5 bases each). Looked up from germline, CDR1 is DFQATT and CDR2 is SNEGSKA (reference sequence). V was shortened by 2 bases and J by 0 bases, with 8 bases between the two germline ends. The CDR3 is made up of 14 amino acids. CDR3 loop: CSARLGVAKNIQYF. The CDR3 nucleotides are TGCAGTGCTAGATTGGGGGTAGCCAAAAACATTCAGTACTTC.

This clonotype was counted at least ten times. J is TRBJ2-3 and V is TRBV12-3 or TRBV12-4; a weak D match, TRBD2 (6 bases). Trimming removed 5 bases at V and 1 base at J, with 13 bases between. The CDR3 loop spans 15 amino acids. The CDR3, as DNA: TGTGCCAGCAGTGGAGGGGTTTTCGGCACAGATACGCAGTATTTT. Residues: CASSGGVFGTDTQYF.

The table lists this clonotype with many counts. The chain combines TRBV20-1 with TRBJ2-7; D not certain. Between the trimmed V and J ends, which lost 0 bases and 3 bases, there was a span of 9 bases. The CDR3 runs 13 residues. From germline, CDR1 is DFQATT and CDR2 SNEGSKA (reference sequence). CDR3 amino acids: CSARDLPFYEQYF. The CDR3 DNA sequence: TGCAGTGCTAGAGATCTTCCCTTCTACGAGCAGTACTTC.

This clonotype was observed a handful of times. CDR3 DNA: TGCAGTGCGCGCGGGACAGGGACGAACACTGAAGCTTTCTTT. This translates into CSARGTGTNTEAFF. The chain combines TRBV20-1 with TRBJ1-1; TRBD1 matches 9 bases. V lost 6 bases to trimming and J lost 1 base; unmatched junction nucleotides: 6. Germline V gives CDR1 DFQATT, CDR2 SNEGSKA (reference sequence). This CDR3 spans 14 amino acids.

This clonotype was observed many times. V usage is TRBV5-1 and J usage is TRBJ2-1; D is possibly TRBD1 (5 bases). The CDR3 runs to 16 residues. CDR1 is SGHRS and CDR2 is YFSETQ in the germline V gene. Trimming stripped 0 bases from V and 1 base from J, with 11 bases between. CDR3 coding DNA: TGCGCCAGCAGCTTGGCCCAGGGTAGTTCCTACAATGAGCAGTTCTTC. Protein product: CASSLAQGSSYNEQFF.

The V and J genes are TRBV5-1 and TRBJ1-1; 8 nucleotides line up with TRBD1. Germline CDR1 is SGHRS and CDR2 is YFSETQ. The CDR3 covers 13 residues. The junction had 3 bases not matched to a gene; V was cut back by 4 bases and J by 4 bases. The CDR3 sequence is CASSADRGTEAFF. As DNA, the CDR3 is TGCGCCAGCAGCGCCGACAGGGGCACTGAAGCTTTCTTT. Full variable domain (outside the CDR3, taken from reference TRBV5-1 and TRBJ1-1): KAGVTQTPRYLIKTRGQQVTLSCSPISGHRSVSWYQQTPGQGLQFLFEYFSETQRNKGNFPGRFSGRQFSNSRSEMNVSTLELGDSALYLCASSADRGTEAFFGQGTRLTVV.

This chain joins TRBV7-9 and TRBJ2-5; D remains unclear. Trimming stripped 4 bases from V and 4 bases from J, with 16 bases between. The CDR3 is made up of 15 amino acids. Germline V gives CDR1 SEHNR, CDR2 FQNEAQ (reference sequence). The CDR3 DNA follows: TGTGCCAGCAGCTCCGGGCCCCGAACGGGAGAGACCCAGTACTTC. Protein: CASSSGPRTGETQYF.

This clonotype was detected ten times or more. The chain carries TRBV12-3 or TRBV12-4 and TRBJ1-2, with 8 bases aligning to TRBD1. The V gene end was trimmed by 8 bases and the J gene end by 3 bases; junction bases not matched to a gene: 5. This CDR3 contains 13 residues. Written as DNA, the CDR3 is TGTGCCAGCCTGACAGGGGAGGACTATGGCTACACCTTC. Residues: CASLTGEDYGYTF.

The chain recombines TRBV15 with TRBJ2-3, with unresolved D. The CDR3 has 14 amino acids. CDR1 is LNHNV, CDR2 YYDKDF, per germline (reference sequence). Trimming left V 0 bases short and J 2 bases short, with 6 bases between. The CDR3, as DNA: TGTGCCACCAGCAGAGACGGAGCCACAGATACGCAGTATTTT. Amino acid sequence: CATSRDGATDTQYF.

The chain has TRBV13 and TRBJ2-1; D is undetermined. The CDR3 sequence is 15 residues long. The V end lost 1 base, the J end lost 5 bases, and 12 bases lay between the germline ends. The germline CDR1 and CDR2 sequences are PRHDT and FYEKMQ (reference sequence). The CDR3 protein is CASSLDSLANNEQFF. The CDR3 nucleotides read TGTGCCAGCAGCTTAGACAGTTTAGCCAACAATGAGCAGTTCTTC.